This T cell receptor (beta chain) is drawn from a study of technical replicates of blood from several donors. This table comes from immunoSEQ multiplex PCR, and its TCRdb copy is limited to in-frame clones, with some not included. Of more than 60,000 clones in the sample, 90% to 95% were seen once. The CDR3 loop spans 17 amino acids. Trimming removed 1 base at V and 5 bases at J, with 20 bases between. Germline CDR1 is LNHDA and CDR2 is SQIVND (reference sequence). The origin of this receptor is a human donor in good health. The sample taken for sequencing was T cells isolated from PBMCs. The rearrangement uses TRBV19 and TRBJ1-2, with a tentative D call TRBD1 (6 bases). DNA for the CDR3: TGTGCCAGTAGTATAGTAAGTCGGGCAGGGGTAGCATATGGCTACACCTTC. It specifies CASSIVSRAGVAYGYTF.